What follows are 13 T cell receptor beta chains derived from one specimen sequenced in a study of metastatic and nonmetastatic thyroid tumors (dated by TCRdb to the early 2020s). The library was made by PCR. TCRdb records Illumina HiSeq 4000 as the sequencer. Clones were called with MiXCR by TCRdb after fastp trimmed the public reads at Q25, and only in-frame beta chains were retained. Across this sample there are some 38,000 clones, with about 14% seen only once. The leading ten clones occupy 9% to 9.5% of the sample. No patient had received any treatment before thyroid surgery. The sequenced sample was blood. These receptors came from a female donor with papillary thyroid cancer or a benign thyroid nodule (not recorded which). Some clones in this sample may be carry-over from other donors' samples.

This clone was seen repeatedly, ten times or more. The chain has TRBV25-1 and TRBJ2-3; TRBD1 is a possible D gene (6 bases). The germline gives CDR1 MGHDK, CDR2 SYGVNS. Trimming removed 6 bases at V and 2 bases at J, with 24 bases between. The CDR3 sequence is 18 residues long. CDR3 protein: CASSAFGGVGRNTDTQYF. The CDR3 nucleotides read TGTGCCAGCAGCGCATTTGGGGGCGTGGGCAGAAACACAGATACGCAGTATTTT.

This clone was observed many times. The genes are TRBV12-3 or TRBV12-4 and TRBJ1-6; no clear D. Deletions cut 5 bases from V and 12 bases from J, with 11 bases between. This CDR3 is 12 amino acids long. CDR3 in amino acids: CASSPLRRPLHF. DNA for the CDR3: TGTGCCAGCAGTCCCCTTCGAAGACCCCTCCACTTT.

This clone rates as medium-sized. The rearrangement links TRBV20-1 to TRBJ2-1; D tentatively reads TRBD1 or TRBD2 (6 bases each). V lost 6 bases, J lost 7 bases, and 19 bases lay in between. The CDR3 consists of 14 residues. The germline V gene encodes CDR1 DFQATT and CDR2 SNEGSKA (reference sequence). CDR3 in DNA: TGCAGTGCCACTGAGGGGGGAGAAGGGAATGAGCAGTTCTTC. It specifies CSATEGGEGNEQFF.

In its sample, this clone ranks as medium-sized. This chain joins TRBV6-5 and TRBJ2-1, with D unresolved. Trimming removed 0 bases from V and 7 bases from J, with 7 bases in between. The CDR3 runs to 13 residues. Germline assignment: CDR1 MNHEY and CDR2 SVGAGI. In nucleotides, the CDR3 is TGTGCCAGCAGTTACTCGGGCGAGAATGAGCAGTTCTTC. It is translated as CASSYSGENEQFF.

In its sample, this clone was seen a few times. The chain uses TRBV24-1 and TRBJ2-1; tentatively, D is TRBD1 (5 bases). The CDR3 is made up of 16 amino acids. Between the trimmed V and J ends, which lost 4 bases and 5 bases, there was a span of 17 bases. Germline loops: CDR1 KGHDR, CDR2 SFDVKD. Written as DNA, the CDR3 is TGTGCCACCAGTGACCCGACAGTTGCCATAAACAATGAGCAGTTCTTC. Its protein product is CATSDPTVAINNEQFF.

There are many counts of this clone. The genes are TRBV2 and TRBJ2-6, with D tentatively TRBD2 (6 bases). Germline CDR1 is SNHLY and CDR2 is FYNNEI. Trimming removed 4 bases at V and 2 bases at J, with 9 bases between. The CDR3 runs to 15 residues. For the CDR3, the DNA is TGTGCCAGCAGTGGGGGGGTGGCTGGGGCCAACGTCCTGACTTTC. Translating it yields CASSGGVAGANVLTF.

This clone was seen at least ten times. The rearrangement uses TRBV5-1 and TRBJ2-3; a possible D gene is TRBD2 (5 bases). This CDR3 spans 15 amino acids. Trimming removed 1 base at V and 1 base at J, with 10 bases between. CDR1 and CDR2 (germline): SGHRS, YFSETQ. The CDR3 spells CASSLPAGRTDTQYF. As DNA, the CDR3 is TGCGCCAGCAGCTTGCCGGCGGGTCGCACAGATACGCAGTATTTT.

V gene TRBV20-1 combines with J gene TRBJ2-7, with 13 positions matching TRBD2. There are 15 residues in the CDR3. Germline V gene data show CDR1 as DFQATT and CDR2 as SNEGSKA (reference sequence). V lost 1 base and J lost 7; bases outside the gene matches: 7. The CDR3: CSARAGTSGIEEQYF. The CDR3 DNA reads as TGCAGTGCTAGAGCCGGGACTAGCGGGATAGAAGAGCAGTACTTC.

At least ten counts were recorded for this clone. The rearrangement joins TRBV7-3 to TRBJ2-2; no reliable D call. V was pared by 1 base and J by 4 bases, with 7 bases between. The V gene's germline CDR1 is SGHTA and CDR2 FQGTGA. This CDR3 region has 14 residues. This CDR3 reads CASSLKGGTGELFF. CDR3 nucleotides: TGTGCCAGCAGCTTAAAGGGTGGCACCGGGGAGCTGTTTTTT. The complete variable domain, with remaining parts taken from reference TRBV7-3 and TRBJ2-2, reads GAGVSQTPSNKVTEKGKYVELRCDPISGHTALYWYRQSLGQGPEFLIYFQGTGAADDSGLPNDRFFAVRPEGSVSTLKIQRTERGDSAVYLCASSLKGGTGELFFGEGSRLTVL.

The J gene is TRBJ1-5, the V gene TRBV11-2; D is perhaps TRBD1 (5 bases). V was clipped by 5 bases and J by 0 bases, with 8 bases between them. The germline CDR1 and CDR2 sequences are SGHAT and FQNNGV. The CDR3 runs to 14 residues. The CDR3, as DNA: TGTGCCAGCAGCGGAGGGGATAGCAATCAGCCCCAGCATTTT. As protein: CASSGGDSNQPQHF. Together with reference TRBV11-2 and TRBJ1-5, the CDR3 gives the full variable domain: EAGVAQSPRYKIIEKRQSVAFWCNPISGHATLYWYQQILGQGPKLLIQFQNNGVVDDSQLPKDRFSAERLKGVDSTLKIQPAKLEDSAVYLCASSGGDSNQPQHFGDGTRLSIL.

The table lists this clone with many counts. This chain uses TRBV28 with TRBJ1-1; D is undetermined. The germline CDR1 and CDR2 sequences are MDHEN and SYDVKM. This CDR3 has 11 residues. The V end lost 8 bases, the J end lost 4 bases, and 8 bases lay between the germline ends. The CDR3 sequence: CASGWGTEAFF. CDR3 bases: TGTGCCAGCGGCTGGGGCACTGAAGCTTTCTTT.

The gene calls are TRBV30 and TRBJ1-1; D unclear. CDR3 length equals 10 residues. Germline-derived CDR1 and CDR2 are GTSNPN and SVGIG (reference sequence). The chain's CDR3 is CASMNTEAFF. In DNA form, the CDR3 reads TGTGCGTCGATGAACACTGAAGCTTTCTTT.

This clone has ten or more counts. The CDR3 DNA sequence: TGTGCCAGTAGGGCAAGGGATGTCTCTGAAGCTTTCTTT. Its translation: CASRARDVSEAFF. This rearrangement joins TRBV28 to TRBJ1-1; D not certain. Per the germline V gene, CDR1 is MDHEN and CDR2 is SYDVKM. The length of the CDR3 is 13 residues. Trimming cost V 9 bases and J 6 bases, with 17 bases left between them.